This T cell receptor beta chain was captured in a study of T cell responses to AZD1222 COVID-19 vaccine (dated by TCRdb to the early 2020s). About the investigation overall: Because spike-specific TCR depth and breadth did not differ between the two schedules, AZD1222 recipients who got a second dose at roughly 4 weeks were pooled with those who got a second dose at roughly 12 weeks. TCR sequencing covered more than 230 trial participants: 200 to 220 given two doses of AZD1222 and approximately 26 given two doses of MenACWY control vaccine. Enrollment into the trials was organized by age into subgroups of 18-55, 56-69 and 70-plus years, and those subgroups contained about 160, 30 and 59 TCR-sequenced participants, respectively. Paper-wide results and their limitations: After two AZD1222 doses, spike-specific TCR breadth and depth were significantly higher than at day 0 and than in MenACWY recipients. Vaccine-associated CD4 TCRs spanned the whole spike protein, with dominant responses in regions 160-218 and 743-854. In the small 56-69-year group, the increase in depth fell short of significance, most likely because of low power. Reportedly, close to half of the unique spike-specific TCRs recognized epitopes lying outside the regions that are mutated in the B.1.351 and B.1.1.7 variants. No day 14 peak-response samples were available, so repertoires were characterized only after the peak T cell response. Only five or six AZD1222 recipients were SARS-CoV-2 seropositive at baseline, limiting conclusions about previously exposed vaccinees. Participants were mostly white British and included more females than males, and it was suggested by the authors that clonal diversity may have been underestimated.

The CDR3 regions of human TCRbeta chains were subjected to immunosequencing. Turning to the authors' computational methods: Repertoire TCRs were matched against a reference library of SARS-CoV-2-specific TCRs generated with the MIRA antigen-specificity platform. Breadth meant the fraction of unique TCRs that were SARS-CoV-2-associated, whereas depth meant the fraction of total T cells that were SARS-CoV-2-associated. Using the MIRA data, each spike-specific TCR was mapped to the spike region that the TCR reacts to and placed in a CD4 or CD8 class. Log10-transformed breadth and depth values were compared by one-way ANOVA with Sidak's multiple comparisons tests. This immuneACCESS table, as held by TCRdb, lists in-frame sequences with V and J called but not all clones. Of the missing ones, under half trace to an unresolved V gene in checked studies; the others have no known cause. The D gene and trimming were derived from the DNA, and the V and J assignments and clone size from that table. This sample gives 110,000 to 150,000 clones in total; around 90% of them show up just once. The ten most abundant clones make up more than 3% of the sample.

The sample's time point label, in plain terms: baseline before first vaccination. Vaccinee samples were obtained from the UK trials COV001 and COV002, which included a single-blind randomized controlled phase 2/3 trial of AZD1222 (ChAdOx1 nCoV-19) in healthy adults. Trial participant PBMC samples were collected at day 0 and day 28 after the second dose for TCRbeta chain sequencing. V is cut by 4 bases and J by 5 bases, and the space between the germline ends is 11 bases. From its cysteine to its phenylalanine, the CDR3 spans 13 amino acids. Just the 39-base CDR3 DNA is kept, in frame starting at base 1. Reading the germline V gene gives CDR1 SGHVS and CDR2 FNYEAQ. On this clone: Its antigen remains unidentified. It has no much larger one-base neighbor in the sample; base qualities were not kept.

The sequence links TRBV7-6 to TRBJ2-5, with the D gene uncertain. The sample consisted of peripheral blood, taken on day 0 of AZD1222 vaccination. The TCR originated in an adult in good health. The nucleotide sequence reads TGTGCCAGCAGCTCTGGACCACGGGAGACCCAGTACTTC. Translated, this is CASSSGPRETQYF.